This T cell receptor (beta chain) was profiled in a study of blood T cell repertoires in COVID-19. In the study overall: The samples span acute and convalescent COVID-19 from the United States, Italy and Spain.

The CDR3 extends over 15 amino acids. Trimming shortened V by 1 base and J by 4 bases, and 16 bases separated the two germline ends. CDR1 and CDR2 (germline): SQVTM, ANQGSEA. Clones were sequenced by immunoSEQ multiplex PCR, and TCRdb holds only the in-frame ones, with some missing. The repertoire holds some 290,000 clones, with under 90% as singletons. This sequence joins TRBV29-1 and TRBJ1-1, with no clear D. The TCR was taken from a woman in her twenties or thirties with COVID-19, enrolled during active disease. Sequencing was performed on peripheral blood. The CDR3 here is CSVEVYKGAITEAFF. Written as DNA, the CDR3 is TGCAGCGTTGAAGTTTACAAGGGAGCGATCACTGAAGCTTTCTTT. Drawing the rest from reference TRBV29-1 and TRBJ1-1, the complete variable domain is SAVISQKPSRDICQRGTSLTIQCQVDSQVTMMFWYRQQPGQSLTLIATANQGSEATYESGFVIDKFPISRPNLTFSTLTVSNMSPEDSSIYLCSVEVYKGAITEAFFGQGTRLTVV.